This is a list of T cell receptor beta chains from one sample in a study of T-cell memory formation after mild COVID-19. TCRdb re-called the 5' RACE reads with MiXCR, one entry per CDR3 protein. The table has fewer than 350,000 distinct CDR3 sequences, 7% to 10% seen once. What was sequenced was PBMCs or a T cell subset sorted from them (not recorded which). The receptor set was obtained from a man aged 18-30 years who had mild COVID-19 (a few samples of this study predate the infection). Cell type and time point are not known. CDR3s include the opening cysteine and the closing phenylalanine or tryptophan. The order of the fields is V gene, J gene, clone size, D gene, CDR3 protein, CDR3 DNA. D genes are given only for firm matches. The size field is filled for only some rows; it gives once, few, many or a size class.

TRBV7-6	TRBJ2-5	few	TRBD2	CASSETSGETTWAQYF	TGTGCCAGCAGCGAGACTAGCGGGGAGACCACGTGGGCCCAGTACTTC
TRBV5-1	TRBJ2-7	many	-	CASSSNEVTYEQYF	TGCGCCAGCAGCTCAAACGAGGTTACCTACGAGCAGTACTTC
TRBV24-1	TRBJ2-2	-	-	CATSDSKPTNTGELFF	TGTGCCACCAGTGATTCGAAACCCACGAACACCGGGGAGCTGTTTTTT
TRBV12-3/TRBV12-4	TRBJ2-3	many	-	CASSISGTDTQYF	TGTGCCAGCAGTATTTCGGGCACAGATACGCAGTATTTT
TRBV2	TRBJ2-5	few	-	CASNPTQKETQYF	TGTGCCAGCAACCCAACACAGAAAGAGACCCAGTACTTC
TRBV4-3	TRBJ2-1	-	-	CASSLGSPENLNEQFF	TGCGCCAGCAGCCTCGGCAGCCCAGAGAATCTCAATGAGCAGTTCTTC
TRBV3-1	TRBJ2-7	-	-	CASSQELAGRSYF	TGTGCCAGCAGCCAAGAACTAGCAGGACGGTCGTACTTC
TRBV27	TRBJ1-4	-	TRBD1	CASSFSGTAATNEKLFF	TGTGCCAGCAGTTTTTCCGGGACAGCCGCAACTAATGAAAAACTGTTTTTT
TRBV4-3	TRBJ1-1	many	-	CASSQDPSIPNTEAFF	TGCGCCAGCAGCCAAGACCCCTCCATCCCGAACACTGAAGCTTTCTTT
TRBV7-7	TRBJ2-5	-	-	CASSFIRQETQYF	TGTGCTAGCAGCTTTATTAGACAAGAGACCCAGTACTTC
TRBV29-1	TRBJ2-1	many	TRBD1	CSVGWATGANEQFF	TGCAGCGTTGGATGGGCGACAGGGGCCAATGAGCAGTTCTTC
TRBV15	TRBJ2-3	-	-	CATSSHGADTQYF	TGTGCCACCAGCAGTCATGGCGCAGATACGCAGTATTTT
TRBV5-1	TRBJ2-5	few	-	CASSLTVYQETQYF	TGCGCCAGCAGCTTGACAGTCTACCAAGAGACCCAGTACTTC
TRBV20-1	TRBJ2-1	-	-	CSRDSPYNEQFF	TGCAGTAGGGACTCCCCTTACAATGAGCAGTTCTTC
TRBV4-1	TRBJ1-1	-	TRBD1	CASSQNRGQAFF	TGCGCCAGCAGCCAAAACAGGGGGCAAGCTTTCTTT
TRBV6-2/TRBV6-3	TRBJ2-1	-	TRBD2	CASSYYLSGGSRSYNEQFF	TGTGCCAGCAGTTACTATCTTAGCGGGGGGTCCCGCTCCTACAATGAGCAGTTCTTC
TRBV4-1	TRBJ1-2	-	-	CASSHEFQRSGGYTF	TGCGCCAGCAGCCATGAGTTCCAGAGAAGTGGAGGCTACACCTTC
TRBV12-3/TRBV12-4	TRBJ1-3	few	TRBD1	CASRRDSPDFTIYF	TGTGCCAGCAGGAGGGACAGTCCAGATTTTACCATATATTTT
TRBV29-1	TRBJ1-2	-	TRBD1	CSAGTGLNYGFTF	TGCAGCGCCGGGACAGGGTTAAACTATGGCTTCACCTTC
TRBV20-1	TRBJ1-2	-	-	CSASIRTNYGYTF	TGCAGTGCTAGTATCCGGACTAACTATGGCTACACCTTC
TRBV7-3	TRBJ2-6	many	-	CASSLGVSGANVLTF	TGTGCCAGCAGCTTGGGGGTCTCTGGGGCCAACGTCCTGACTTTC
TRBV19	TRBJ1-3	-	-	CASHGGIGNTIYF	TGTGCCAGCCACGGGGGAATTGGAAACACCATATATTTT
TRBV5-1	TRBJ2-5	many	-	CASSPGAGAWETQYF	TGCGCCAGCAGCCCGGGGGCAGGGGCTTGGGAGACCCAGTACTTC
TRBV7-2	TRBJ1-2	-	TRBD1	CASSLETGVGYTF	TGTGCCAGCAGCCTCGAAACAGGGGTTGGCTACACCTTC
TRBV9	TRBJ2-4	-	-	CASSPRGGGGKNIQYF	TGTGCCAGCAGCCCCAGGGGGGGGGGAGGCAAAAACATTCAGTACTTC
TRBV6-1	TRBJ2-7	few	-	CASSVQDYEQYF	TGTGCCAGCAGTGTTCAGGACTACGAGCAGTACTTC
TRBV9	TRBJ2-5	-	TRBD1	CASIRRDRAIRKTQYF	TGTGCCAGCATACGCCGGGACAGGGCGATCCGGAAGACCCAGTACTTC
TRBV2	TRBJ1-2	few	TRBD1	CASRRPGQGRYGYTF	TGTGCCAGCAGGCGCCCGGGACAGGGGCGCTATGGCTACACCTTC
TRBV5-1	TRBJ2-1	many	-	CASSLEGSSDEQFF	TGCGCCAGCAGCTTAGAGGGGTCTTCGGATGAGCAGTTCTTC
TRBV5-1	TRBJ1-6	few	-	CASSLLDFTDSPLHF	TGCGCCAGCAGCTTGTTGGACTTTACGGATTCACCCCTCCACTTT
TRBV5-1	TRBJ2-5	many	TRBD2	CASSLGSGGAETQYF	TGCGCCAGCAGCTTGGGAAGCGGGGGGGCTGAGACCCAGTACTTC
TRBV29-1	TRBJ1-3	-	-	CSVEPQRDTIYF	TGCAGCGTTGAACCCCAGAGGGACACCATATATTTT
TRBV12-3/TRBV12-4	TRBJ1-3	many	-	CASRRDGNSGNTIYF	TGTGCCAGCAGGCGCGACGGGAACTCTGGAAACACCATATATTTT
TRBV24-1	TRBJ2-3	-	TRBD2	CAAGNSGGAGADTQYF	TGTGCCGCAGGGAATAGCGGGGGGGCAGGGGCAGATACGCAGTATTTT
TRBV4-3	TRBJ1-2	few	TRBD1	CASSATGTGTDYTF	TGCGCCAGCAGCGCCACCGGGACAGGGACGGACTACACCTTC
TRBV5-5	TRBJ1-6	many	-	CASSSTTSPLHF	TGTGCCAGCAGCTCTACTACTTCACCCCTCCACTTT